The 11 T cell receptor beta chains below come from one sample, sequenced in a study of OX40 agonist ivuxolimab in advanced cancers. The protocol was immunoSEQ multiplex PCR, while the TCRdb copy is restricted to in-frame clones and leaves out a portion. This table holds approximately 92,000 clones, about four fifths found once. The specimen was CD4+ or CD8+ T cells sorted from blood, collected in a trial of the OX40 agonist ivuxolimab. The receptors shown here come from an adult with an advanced solid tumor such as melanoma, head and neck, liver or kidney cancer.

The chain has TRBV15 and TRBJ1-5; D is unclear. The CDR3 is 15 amino acids. The germline gives CDR1 LNHNV, CDR2 YYDKDF (reference sequence). The ends were cut back, 0 bases at V and 6 bases at J, with 12 bases in the middle. The CDR3 loop reads CATSRDIGVGQPQHF. The CDR3 DNA is TGTGCCACCAGCAGAGATATTGGGGTAGGTCAGCCCCAGCATTTT.

This rearrangement joins TRBV6-5 to TRBJ2-7, with D perhaps matching TRBD2 (5 bases). The V end lost 2 bases, the J end lost 1 base, and 9 bases lay between the germline ends. The CDR3 has 14 amino acids. CDR1 is MNHEY and CDR2 is SVGAGI in the germline V gene. In DNA, the CDR3 is TGTGCCAGCAGTTACCCTGGAGGTTCCTACGAGCAGTACTTC. This encodes CASSYPGGSYEQYF.

V usage is TRBV5-6 and J usage is TRBJ2-7, with D possibly being TRBD1 (5 bases). Trimming left V 0 bases short and J 5 bases short, with 9 bases between. This CDR3 is built from 13 residues. CDR1 and CDR2 (germline): SGHDT, YYEEEE. This CDR3 reads CASSLGGHHEQYF. CDR3 DNA sequence: TGTGCCAGCAGCTTGGGAGGACACCACGAGCAGTACTTC.

V is TRBV5-1 and J is TRBJ1-2; a possible D gene is TRBD1 (5 bases). Germline CDR1 reads SGHRS; CDR2 reads YFSETQ. The V end was cut by 0 bases, the J end by 4 bases, with 10 bases between. CDR3 length: 14 residues. The CDR3 here is CASSLEQAFYGYTF. The DNA of the CDR3 is TGCGCCAGCAGCTTGGAACAGGCATTCTATGGCTACACCTTC.

This clone was counted once. V and J are TRBV14 and TRBJ2-3; 8 bases line up with TRBD1. Germline V lookup: CDR1 SGHDN, CDR2 FVKESK. The V and J ends lost 4 bases and 4 bases, in that order; junction bases with no gene match: 10. There are 16 residues in the CDR3. The CDR3 sequence: CASSRPRTGNADTQYF. The DNA for the CDR3 is TGTGCCAGCAGCCGCCCAAGGACAGGGAACGCAGATACGCAGTATTTT.

Remarks on this clone: A far larger clone is one nucleotide away, so this likely arose from a read error. The sample holds other DNA sequences that translate to the same CDR3. The rearrangement links TRBV7-2 to TRBJ1-1; D unclear. Germline V gives CDR1 SGHTA, CDR2 FQGNSA. The CDR3 consists of 15 residues. Trimming stripped 5 bases from V and 3 bases from J, with 16 bases between. DNA of the CDR3: TGTGCCAGCAGCCAGTACGCCGCTACTTACACTGAAGCTTTCTTT. Translation: CASSQYAATYTEAFF.

Only a few counts were recorded for this clone. The chain combines TRBV5-4 with TRBJ1-2; 9 nucleotides match TRBD1. With 3 bases clipped from V and 8 bases from J, the junction kept 5 bases outside the gene matches. The CDR3 totals 13 residues. Germline-derived CDR1 and CDR2 are SGHNT and YYREEE (reference sequence). The CDR3 DNA sequence: TGTGCCAGCAGCTACGGGACAGGGTACGGCTACACCTTC. Encoded protein: CASSYGTGYGYTF. Combining the CDR3 with reference TRBV5-4 and TRBJ1-2 gives the whole variable domain ETGVTQSPTHLIKTRGQQVTLRCSSQSGHNTVSWYQQALGQGPQFIFQYYREEENGRGNFPPRFSGLQFPNYSSELNVNALELDDSALYLCASSYGTGYGYTFGSGTRLTVV.

The rearrangement uses TRBV27 and TRBJ2-7; TRBD1 or TRBD2 may be the D gene (5 bases each). CDR1 is MNHEY and CDR2 is SMNVEV in the germline V gene (reference sequence). The V end was cut by 3 bases, the J end by 5 bases, with 11 bases between. The CDR3 extends over 13 amino acids. CDR3 nucleotides: TGTGCCAGCAGTTTGGTGAGGGGCGACGAGCAGTACTTC. Translated, it gives CASSLVRGDEQYF.

The rearrangement links TRBV7-9 to TRBJ1-4, with 7 positions matching TRBD1. From germline, CDR1 is SEHNR and CDR2 FQNEAQ (reference sequence). The CDR3 contains 14 residues. V shed 3 bases, J shed 11 bases, and the junction held 9 bases outside the gene matches. CDR3 amino acids: CASSFDREWYKLFF. The DNA for the CDR3 is TGTGCCAGCAGCTTCGACAGGGAATGGTACAAACTGTTTTTT.

This chain connects TRBV19 to TRBJ2-5; D may match TRBD1 or TRBD2 (5 bases each). The CDR3 is 15 residues long. V was cut by 0 bases and J by 4 bases, with 12 bases left in between. The germline V gene encodes CDR1 LNHDA and CDR2 SQIVND (reference sequence). As DNA, the CDR3 is TGTGCCAGTAGTATAGATCTTAGGGACGGAGAGACCCAGTACTTC. Translating gives CASSIDLRDGETQYF. Full variable domain (outside the CDR3, taken from reference TRBV19 and TRBJ2-5): DGGITQSPKYLFRKEGQNVTLSCEQNLNHDAMYWYRQDPGQGLRLIYYSQIVNDFQKGDIAEGYSVSREKKESFPLTVTSAQKNPTAFYLCASSIDLRDGETQYFGPGTRLLVL.

This sequence joins TRBV7-2 and TRBJ2-5, with D maybe TRBD1 (5 bases). The last part of the DNA fits TRBJ2-7 better; the J call may be wrong. From germline, CDR1 is SGHTA and CDR2 FQGNSA. The CDR3 consists of 15 residues. The CDR3 DNA reads TGTGCCAGCAGCTTCGGCAGGGAAATAACCTACGAGCAGTACTTC. Amino acid sequence: CASSFGREITYEQYF.